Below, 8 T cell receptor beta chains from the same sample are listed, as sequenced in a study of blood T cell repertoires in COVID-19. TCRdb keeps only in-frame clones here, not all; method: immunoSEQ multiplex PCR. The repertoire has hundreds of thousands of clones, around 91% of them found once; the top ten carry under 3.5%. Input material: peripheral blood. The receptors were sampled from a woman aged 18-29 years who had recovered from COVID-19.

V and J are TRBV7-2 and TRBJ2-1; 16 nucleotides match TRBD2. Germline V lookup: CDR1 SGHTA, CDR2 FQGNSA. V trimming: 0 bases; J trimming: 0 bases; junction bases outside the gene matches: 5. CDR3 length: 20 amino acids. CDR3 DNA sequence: TGTGCCAGCAGCTTAGCCCCGGGACTAGCGGGAGGGGTCTCCTACAATGAGCAGTTCTTC. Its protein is CASSLAPGLAGGVSYNEQFF. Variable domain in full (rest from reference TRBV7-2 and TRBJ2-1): GAGVSQSPSNKVTEKGKDVELRCDPISGHTALYWYRQSLGQGLEFLIYFQGNSAPDKSGLPSDRFSAERTGGSVSTLTIQRTQQEDSAVYLCASSLAPGLAGGVSYNEQFFGPGTRLTVL.

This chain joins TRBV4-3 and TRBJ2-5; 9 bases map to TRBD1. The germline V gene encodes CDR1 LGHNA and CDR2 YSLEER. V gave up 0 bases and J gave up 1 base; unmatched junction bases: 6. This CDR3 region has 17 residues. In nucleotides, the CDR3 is TGCGCCAGCAGCCAAGATTGGGGACAGGGATTCCAAGAGACCCAGTACTTC. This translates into CASSQDWGQGFQETQYF.

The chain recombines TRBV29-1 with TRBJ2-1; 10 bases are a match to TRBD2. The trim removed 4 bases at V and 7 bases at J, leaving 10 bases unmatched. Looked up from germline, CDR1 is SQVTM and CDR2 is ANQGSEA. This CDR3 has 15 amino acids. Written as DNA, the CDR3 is TGCAGCGTTGGCGGTCTTCTAGCGGGAGATAATGAGCAGTTCTTC. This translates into CSVGGLLAGDNEQFF.

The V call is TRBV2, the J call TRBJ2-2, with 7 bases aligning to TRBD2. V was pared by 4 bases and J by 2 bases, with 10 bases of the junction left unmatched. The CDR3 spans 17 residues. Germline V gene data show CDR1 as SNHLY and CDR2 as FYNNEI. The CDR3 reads CASSVTSSGINTGELFF. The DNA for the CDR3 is TGTGCCAGCAGTGTTACTTCTAGCGGAATTAACACCGGGGAGCTGTTTTTT. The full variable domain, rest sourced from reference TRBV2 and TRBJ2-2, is EPEVTQTPSHQVTQMGQEVILRCVPISNHLYFYWYRQILGQKVEFLVSFYNNEISEKSEIFDDQFSVERPDGSNFTLKIRSTKLEDSAMYFCASSVTSSGINTGELFFGEGSRLTVL.

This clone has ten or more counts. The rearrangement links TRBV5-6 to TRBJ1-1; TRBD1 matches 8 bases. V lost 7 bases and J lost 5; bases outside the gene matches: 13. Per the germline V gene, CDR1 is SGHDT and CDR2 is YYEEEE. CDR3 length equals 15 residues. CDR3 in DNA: TGTGCCAGCCATCTTTCAGGGGGCGGAGGAACTGAAGCTTTCTTT. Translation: CASHLSGGGGTEAFF.

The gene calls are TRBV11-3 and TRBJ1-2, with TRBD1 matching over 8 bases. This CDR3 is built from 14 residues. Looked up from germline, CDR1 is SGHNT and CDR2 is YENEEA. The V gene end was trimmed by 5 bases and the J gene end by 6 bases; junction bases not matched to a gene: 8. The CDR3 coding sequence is TGTGCCAGCAGCGTGGGACAGGAGAATAATGGCTACACCTTC. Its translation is CASSVGQENNGYTF.

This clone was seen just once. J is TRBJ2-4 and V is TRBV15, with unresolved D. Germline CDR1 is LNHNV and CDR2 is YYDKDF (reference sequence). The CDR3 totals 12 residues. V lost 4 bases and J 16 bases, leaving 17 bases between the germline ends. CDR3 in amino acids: CATSKEQRHGYF. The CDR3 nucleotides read TGTGCCACCAGCAAAGAGCAGAGACACGGCTACTTC.

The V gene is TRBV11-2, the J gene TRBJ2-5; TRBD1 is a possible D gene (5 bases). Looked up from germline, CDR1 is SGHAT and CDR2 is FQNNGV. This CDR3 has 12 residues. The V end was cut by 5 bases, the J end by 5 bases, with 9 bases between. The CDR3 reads CASSDSSETQYF. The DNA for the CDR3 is TGTGCCAGCAGCGACAGTTCGGAGACCCAGTACTTC.